The next 14 T cell receptor beta chains were all read from a single sample in a study of T cells in localized non-small cell lung cancer. Measured with immunoSEQ multiplex PCR; TCRdb has only the in-frame clones, and not every one. The table shows about 26,000 clones, with roughly 80% occurring only once. Specimen: peripheral blood, collected before any cancer treatment. The receptors were sampled from a woman aged 35-70 years with stage I lung adenocarcinoma.

The V gene is TRBV7-9, the J gene TRBJ1-4; D may be TRBD1 (6 bases). This CDR3 spans 15 amino acids. Deletions cut 3 bases from V and 4 bases from J, with 12 bases between. The V gene's germline CDR1 is SEHNR and CDR2 FQNEAQ (reference sequence). CDR3 amino acids: CASSLMRTVNEKLFF. CDR3 bases: TGTGCCAGCAGCTTGATGAGGACAGTTAATGAAAAACTGTTTTTT.

The chain couples TRBV6-5 to TRBJ2-3, with 8 bases that match TRBD1. V dropped 4 bases and J dropped 10; count of bases not matched to a gene: 4. CDR3 size: 12 residues. Germline V gives CDR1 MNHEY, CDR2 SVGAGI. In nucleotides, the CDR3 is TGTGCCAGCAGTTTATGGACAGGGCCGCAGTATTTT. The encoded protein is CASSLWTGPQYF.

J is TRBJ2-1 and V is TRBV5-1; no reliable D call. Trimming removed 6 bases from V and 0 bases from J, with 10 bases in between. Germline V CDR1 and CDR2: SGHRS, YFSETQ. CDR3 size: 14 residues. CDR3 sequence: CASNPGSSYNEQFF. DNA of the CDR3: TGCGCCAGCAACCCCGGCAGCTCCTACAATGAGCAGTTCTTC.

The rearrangement links TRBV2 to TRBJ2-7, with 7 bases identical to TRBD1. The germline CDR1 and CDR2 sequences are SNHLY and FYNNEI. The junction had 3 bases not matched to a gene; V was cut back by 4 bases and J by 3 bases. The CDR3 is 13 amino acids. CDR3 region: CASSAQGNYEQYF. The CDR3 DNA sequence: TGTGCCAGCAGTGCACAGGGGAACTACGAGCAGTACTTC. Based on the CDR3 plus reference TRBV2 and TRBJ2-7, the full variable domain is EPEVTQTPSHQVTQMGQEVILRCVPISNHLYFYWYRQILGQKVEFLVSFYNNEISEKSEIFDDQFSVERPDGSNFTLKIRSTKLEDSAMYFCASSAQGNYEQYFGPGTRLTVT.

This clone came up a few times. The V gene is TRBV4-3, the J gene TRBJ2-5, with D perhaps matching TRBD1 or TRBD2 (6 bases each). CDR3 size: 16 residues. Trimming shortened V by 1 base and J by 4 bases, and 16 bases separated the two germline ends. From germline, CDR1 is LGHNA and CDR2 YSLEER. The CDR3 DNA sequence: TGCGCCAGCAGCCAAGGGATGAGGGGGGCCGGAGAGACCCAGTACTTC. Encoded protein: CASSQGMRGAGETQYF.

The chain uses TRBV15 and TRBJ2-1; D is possibly TRBD2 (5 bases). The CDR3 is made up of 16 amino acids. Germline loops: CDR1 LNHNV, CDR2 YYDKDF (reference sequence). Trimming stripped 9 bases from V and 8 bases from J, with 26 bases between. The CDR3 coding sequence is TGTGCCACGTCACTACAAGCGACCGGGGTAACGGATGAGCAGTTCTTC. Translating it yields CATSLQATGVTDEQFF.

This chain joins TRBV9 and TRBJ1-6, with D hard to call. The CDR3 covers 15 residues. Deletions cut 0 bases from V and 7 bases from J, with 11 bases between. The germline V gene encodes CDR1 SGDLS and CDR2 YYNGEE. CDR3 DNA: TGTGCCAGCAGCGTAGGGGCAGATCGGAATTCACCCCTCCACTTT. This encodes CASSVGADRNSPLHF.

The chain is built from TRBV30 and TRBJ1-6, with 7 nucleotides matching TRBD1. From germline, CDR1 is GTSNPN and CDR2 SVGIG (reference sequence). V lost 5 bases to trimming and J lost 8 bases; unmatched junction nucleotides: 12. This CDR3 has 15 residues. Here the CDR3 reads CAWDQNRGGDSPLHF. CDR3 nucleotides: TGTGCCTGGGACCAAAACAGGGGAGGGGATTCACCCCTCCACTTT.

The rearrangement links TRBV15 to TRBJ1-1, with 7 nucleotides matching TRBD1. The germline V gene encodes CDR1 LNHNV and CDR2 YYDKDF (reference sequence). The CDR3 extends over 16 amino acids. J gave up 4 bases and V 5 bases, and 13 bases lay outside the gene matches. For the CDR3, the DNA is TGTGCCACCAGCGGAAACCTCAGGGGGGGGACCACTGAAGCTTTCTTT. Translating gives CATSGNLRGGTTEAFF.

Only one count was recorded for this clone. The CDR3 here is CASSQGGGGTQYF. The DNA for the CDR3 is TGTGCCAGCAGCCAAGGTGGGGGAGGGACCCAGTACTTC. The rearrangement joins TRBV14 to TRBJ2-5; D possibly corresponds to TRBD2 (6 bases). In germline, CDR1 is SGHDN, CDR2 FVKESK. V was trimmed by 1 base and J by 7 bases, leaving 10 bases between them. The CDR3 loop spans 13 amino acids.

This clone has more than one count but fewer than ten. V and J are TRBV11-3 and TRBJ1-5; the D gene is possibly TRBD1 (5 bases). CDR1 SGHNT and CDR2 YENEEA come from the germline V gene. V was pared by 8 bases and J by 4 bases, with 12 bases between. The CDR3 runs to 13 residues. CDR3 loop: CASARGENQPQHF. The CDR3 nucleotides are TGTGCCAGCGCCCGAGGGGAGAATCAGCCCCAGCATTTT.

V usage is TRBV29-1 and J usage is TRBJ2-3; the D gene is possibly TRBD2 (5 bases). CDR1 is SQVTM and CDR2 is ANQGSEA in the germline V gene. CDR3 length equals 13 residues. Trimming cost V 4 bases and J 5 bases, with 13 bases left between them. The CDR3 coding sequence is TGCAGCGTTGCTACTGGAGGCAGAGATACGCAGTATTTT. Translation: CSVATGGRDTQYF.

The chain is built from TRBV19 and TRBJ1-3; unclear D gene. The CDR3 consists of 15 residues. V lost 0 bases and J lost 0, with 6 bases in between. The germline V gene has CDR1 LNHDA and CDR2 SQIVND (reference sequence). CDR3 loop: CASSIDSVSGNTIYF. The CDR3 nucleotides read TGTGCCAGTAGTATAGATTCGGTCTCTGGAAACACCATATATTTT.

V usage is TRBV7-6 and J usage is TRBJ2-7; D is uncertain. Germline lookup yields CDR1 SGHVS and CDR2 FNYEAQ. The CDR3 covers 14 residues. V was shortened by 0 bases and J by 1 base, with 7 bases between the two germline ends. The CDR3 reads CASSLAGLSYEQYF. In DNA form, the CDR3 reads TGTGCCAGCAGCTTAGCAGGGCTTTCCTACGAGCAGTACTTC. The whole variable domain, remainder taken from reference TRBV7-6 and TRBJ2-7, is GAGVSQSPRYKVTKRGQDVALRCDPISGHVSLYWYRQALGQGPEFLTYFNYEAQQDKSGLPNDRFSAERPEGSISTLTIQRTEQRDSAMYRCASSLAGLSYEQYFGPGTRLTVT.